The rows below give T cell receptor beta chains drawn from one sample of a study of T cell repertoires in cytomegalovirus infection. TCRdb used MiXCR to reprocess the reads, holding one entry per CDR3 protein. The sample has around 360,000 distinct CDR3 sequences; roughly a third are singletons. No antigen has been assigned to these receptors. The sequences come from cultured PBMCs, collected from culture after CMV antigen stimulation. The receptor source for this set is a human donor in good health (CMV status not recorded). Some clones in this sample may be carry-over from other donors' samples. The conserved cysteine and the conserved F or W are not part of the CDR3 here.

V gene	J gene	CDR3 protein
TRBV3-1	TRBJ2-1	ASSPRGQTRDEQF
TRBV11-1	TRBJ2-2	ASSLSLAGDTGELF
TRBV27	TRBJ1-6	ASSPGTGYSPLH
TRBV7-9	TRBJ1-2	ASSFFSGYGYT
TRBV12-3/TRBV12-4	TRBJ2-4	ASSTSGTTLNIQY
TRBV19	TRBJ2-3	ATAWTGSSTDTQY
TRBV20-1	TRBJ2-2	SASPGLANGELF
TRBV2	TRBJ1-4	ASRGSATNEKLF
TRBV7-9	TRBJ1-4	ASSLREKLF
TRBV30	TRBJ2-1	ACELAGYSNEQF
TRBV15	TRBJ1-5	ATSRDLVGGRNQPQH
TRBV7-2	TRBJ2-3	ASSLVWTSGGSPSTDTQY
TRBV7-2	TRBJ1-5	ASSSGLSGQPQH
TRBV9	TRBJ1-6	ASSWGQGFPLH
TRBV6-5	TRBJ2-4	ASSSGGKVAKNIQY
TRBV11-1	TRBJ1-1	ASSPLPGTENEAF
TRBV5-1	TRBJ2-5	ASSLSTTVQETQY
TRBV6-6	TRBJ1-6	ASRLTGGSYNSPLH
TRBV11-1	TRBJ2-2	ASSAGTSNTGELF
TRBV6-2/TRBV6-3	TRBJ1-1	ASSRQVMNTEAF
TRBV15	TRBJ2-1	ATSRDLSSGSWNEQF
TRBV6-5	TRBJ1-1	ASSYGQGTNTEAF
TRBV11-3	TRBJ1-2	ASSPDQTGRLGYT
TRBV7-2	TRBJ2-6	ASSPGLGANVLT
TRBV19	TRBJ2-3	ASSIGDYTNLDTQY
TRBV27	TRBJ2-2	ASSTSGLAGGGTGELF
TRBV9	TRBJ2-3	ASSDDRLAGRTDTQY
TRBV7-6	TRBJ2-7	ASSLASGTYEQY
TRBV5-4	TRBJ2-1	ASSFERSSYNEQF
TRBV20-1	TRBJ1-5	SARPQGGNQPQH
TRBV6-9	TRBJ2-5	ASSSSGKETQY
TRBV20-1	TRBJ2-3	SAIAGVGTDTQY
TRBV7-6	TRBJ2-1	ASSLDHAGPYNEQF
TRBV7-9	TRBJ2-1	ASSSTSGIGSNEQF
TRBV7-9	TRBJ2-3	ASSLTAGLTDTQY
TRBV24-1	TRBJ1-3	ATSAGTGVGNTIY
TRBV7-9	TRBJ1-1	ASRNREGAEAF
TRBV25-1	TRBJ2-4	ASGDGAKNIQY
TRBV24-1	TRBJ1-5	ATSDVNRNQPQH
TRBV7-2	TRBJ2-7	ASSRAQGAWVEQY
TRBV12-3/TRBV12-4	TRBJ2-1	ASSNPTSGRVLQF
TRBV7-2	TRBJ2-1	ASSLRPARGAYNEQF
TRBV7-2	TRBJ1-5	ASSLSSQPQH
TRBV7-2	TRBJ2-5	ASGPGLAGAQETQY
TRBV7-8	TRBJ2-2	ASSSGTSRTGELF
TRBV28	TRBJ2-3	ASSHRLAGTTDTQY
TRBV19	TRBJ1-5	ASSIRGGGNHNQPQH
TRBV15	TRBJ2-1	ATRTGSAYNEQF
TRBV7-2	TRBJ1-1	ASSLRSEAF
TRBV28	TRBJ1-4	ASTTGGGGLATNEKLF